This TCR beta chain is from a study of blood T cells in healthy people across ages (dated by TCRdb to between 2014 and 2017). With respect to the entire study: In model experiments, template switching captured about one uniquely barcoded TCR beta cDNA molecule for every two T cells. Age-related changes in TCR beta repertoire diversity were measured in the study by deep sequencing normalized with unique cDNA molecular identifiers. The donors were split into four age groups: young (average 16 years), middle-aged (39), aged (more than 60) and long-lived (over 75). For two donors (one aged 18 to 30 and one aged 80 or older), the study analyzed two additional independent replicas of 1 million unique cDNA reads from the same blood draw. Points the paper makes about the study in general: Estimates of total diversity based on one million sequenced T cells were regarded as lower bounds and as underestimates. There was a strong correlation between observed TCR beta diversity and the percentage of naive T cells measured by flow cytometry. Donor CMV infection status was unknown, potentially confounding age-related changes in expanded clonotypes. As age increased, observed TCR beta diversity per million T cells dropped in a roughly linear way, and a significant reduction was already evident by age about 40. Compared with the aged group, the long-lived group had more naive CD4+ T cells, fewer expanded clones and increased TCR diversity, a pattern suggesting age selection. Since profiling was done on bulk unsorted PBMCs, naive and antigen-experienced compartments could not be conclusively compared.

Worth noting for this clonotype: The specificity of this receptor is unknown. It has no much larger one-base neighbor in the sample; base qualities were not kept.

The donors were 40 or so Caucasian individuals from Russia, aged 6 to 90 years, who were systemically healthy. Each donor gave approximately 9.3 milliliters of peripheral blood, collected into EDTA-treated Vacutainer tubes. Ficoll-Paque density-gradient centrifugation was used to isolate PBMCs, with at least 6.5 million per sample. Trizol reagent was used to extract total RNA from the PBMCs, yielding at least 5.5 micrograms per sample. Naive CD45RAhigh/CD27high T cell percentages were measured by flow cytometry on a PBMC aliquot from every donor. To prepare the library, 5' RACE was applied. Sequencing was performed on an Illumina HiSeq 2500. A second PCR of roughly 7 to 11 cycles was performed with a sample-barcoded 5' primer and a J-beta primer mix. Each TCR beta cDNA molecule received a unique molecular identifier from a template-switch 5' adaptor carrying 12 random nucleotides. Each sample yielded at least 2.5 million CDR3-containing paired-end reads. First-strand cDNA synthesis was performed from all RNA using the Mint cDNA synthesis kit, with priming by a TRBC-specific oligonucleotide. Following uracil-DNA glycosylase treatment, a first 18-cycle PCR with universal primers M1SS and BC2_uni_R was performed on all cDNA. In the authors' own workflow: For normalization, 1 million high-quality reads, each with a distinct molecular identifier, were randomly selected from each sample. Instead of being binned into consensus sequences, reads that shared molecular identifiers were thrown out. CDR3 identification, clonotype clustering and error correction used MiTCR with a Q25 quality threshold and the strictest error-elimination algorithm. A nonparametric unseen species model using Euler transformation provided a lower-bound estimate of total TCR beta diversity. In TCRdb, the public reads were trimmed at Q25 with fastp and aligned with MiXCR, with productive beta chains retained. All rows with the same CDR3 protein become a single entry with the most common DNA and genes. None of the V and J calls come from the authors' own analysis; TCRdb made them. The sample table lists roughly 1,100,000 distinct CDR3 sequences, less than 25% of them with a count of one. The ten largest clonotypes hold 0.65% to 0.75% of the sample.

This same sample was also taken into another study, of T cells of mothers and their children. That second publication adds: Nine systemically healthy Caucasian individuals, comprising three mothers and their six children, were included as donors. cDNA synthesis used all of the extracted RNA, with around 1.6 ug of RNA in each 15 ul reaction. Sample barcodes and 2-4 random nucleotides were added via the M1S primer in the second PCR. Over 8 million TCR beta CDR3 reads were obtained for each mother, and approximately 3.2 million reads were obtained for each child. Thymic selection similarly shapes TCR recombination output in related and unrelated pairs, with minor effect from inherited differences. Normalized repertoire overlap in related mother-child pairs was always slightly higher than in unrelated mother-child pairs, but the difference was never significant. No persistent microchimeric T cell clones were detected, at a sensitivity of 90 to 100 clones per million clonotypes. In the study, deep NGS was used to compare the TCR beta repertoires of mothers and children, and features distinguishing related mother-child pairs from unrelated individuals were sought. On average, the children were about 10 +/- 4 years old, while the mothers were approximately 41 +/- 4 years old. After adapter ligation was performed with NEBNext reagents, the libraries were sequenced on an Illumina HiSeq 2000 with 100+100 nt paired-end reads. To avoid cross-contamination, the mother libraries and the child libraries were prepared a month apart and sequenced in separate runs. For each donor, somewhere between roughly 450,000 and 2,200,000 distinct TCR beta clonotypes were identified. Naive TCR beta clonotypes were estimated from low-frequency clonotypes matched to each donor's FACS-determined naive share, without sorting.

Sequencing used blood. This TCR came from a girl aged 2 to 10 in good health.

Read as DNA, the sequence is TGCGCCAGCAAGACGACTAGCGGCTACAATGAGCAGTTCTTC. This yields the protein CASKTTSGYNEQFF. The rearrangement joined TRBV5-1 to TRBJ2-5, with 9 bases matching TRBD2. The DNA matches TRBJ2-1 better at its end, which makes the J call doubtful. Including the terminal cysteine and phenylalanine, the CDR3 comprises 14 residues. Only the CDR3 DNA stays, 42 bases, in frame from base 1. CDR1 and CDR2, looked up from the germline V gene, are SGHRS and YFSETQ.